This T cell receptor (beta chain) was documented in a study of cytomegalovirus exposure and HLA in healthy donors. Amplification used 60 Vbeta primers and 13 Jbeta primers. The protocol was immunoSEQ multiplex PCR, while the TCRdb copy is restricted to in-frame clones and leaves out a portion. The top ten hold approximately 7.8% of the sample, which has about 190,000 clones, about 13% seen once. This clone has a handful of counts. J lost 3 bases, V lost 6 bases, and 11 bases had no gene match. Germline loops: CDR1 SNHLY, CDR2 FYNNEI. CDR3 length: 16 amino acids. The chain has TRBV2 and TRBJ2-3; 8 bases align to TRBD1. Sequences were obtained from PBMCs. The TCR was taken from a man aged 45 to 65 in good health and CMV-seropositive. The CDR3 spells CASSLTGQDITDTQYF. CDR3 coding DNA: TGTGCCAGCAGCTTAACGGGACAGGACATTACAGATACGCAGTATTTT.